This T cell receptor (beta chain) is from a study of neurological immune-mediated disorders. Study-wide findings and caveats: Multiple sclerosis patients had less TCR clonal expansion than even healthy controls, unlike HTLV-1-associated myelopathy. Repertoires from 18 of 34 multiple sclerosis patients grouped phylogenetically into a related-CDR3 cluster, suggesting a possible signature. Subjects shared no identical expanded-clone CDR3 amino acid sequences, suggesting private TCR-beta repertoires in all groups.

V lost 5 bases and J lost 4, with 15 bases in between. This CDR3 has 15 residues. This clonotype has just a few counts. Its antigen is undetermined. Template-switch 5'RACE cDNA synthesis added a 10-nucleotide unique molecular identifier. TCRdb analysed the 5' RACE reads with MiXCR anew, one entry per CDR3 protein. Among around 130,000 distinct CDR3 sequences listed, 3.2% were seen once. V usage is TRBV12-3 or TRBV12-4 and J usage is TRBJ2-1; possibly TRBD1 or TRBD2 for D (5 bases each). The source is a woman in her 30s with multiple sclerosis. What was sequenced was PBMCs. The CDR3 nucleotides read TGTGCCAGCAGTCCCCGGGACCCAACATACAATGAGCAGTTCTTC. Protein sequence: CASSPRDPTYNEQFF.